This T cell receptor beta chain was profiled in a study of identical twins. Every one of the donors was a healthy Caucasian. The study's findings and limits: A lower insertion count was a feature of abundant cord blood beta clonotypes, with no such feature in memory repertoires. Out-of-frame alpha sequences common to twins exhibited a surplus of low generation probability.

Remarks on this clonotype: What it recognizes is unknown.

V gave up 6 bases and J gave up 2 bases; unmatched junction bases: 13. The CDR3 is 15 amino acids. Germline CDR1 is SQVTM and CDR2 is ANQGSEA. TCRdb passed the 5' RACE reads through MiXCR, listing each CDR3 protein once. The sample contains 450,000 or so distinct CDR3 sequences, about 18% of which appear only once. The chain recombines TRBV29-1 with TRBJ2-7; 7 bases align to TRBD2. This receptor was identified in a man aged 50 or older in good health. The specimen sequenced was naive T cells sorted from blood. The CDR3 reads CSVLLAREVTYEQYF. CDR3 DNA: TGCAGCGTCCTGCTAGCTCGGGAGGTAACCTACGAGCAGTACTTC.